Described below is a single TCR beta chain sequence and its context. The antigen remains undetermined. This entry belongs to a study of immune cell composition in non-small cell lung cancer. Frozen unsorted single-cell suspensions supplied the genomic DNA. Findings and caveats of the study: Lung adenocarcinomas had lower top 10 clone scores and clonality than squamous tumours.

The assay was immunoSEQ multiplex PCR, and TCRdb's table has in-frame clones only and misses some. Counted here are 2,000 to 2,500 clones, around 70% occurring once; the ten biggest clones make up about 14%. The sequenced sample was lung tumor tissue. This TCR came from a human donor with non-small cell lung cancer.

The CDR3 region has the DNA TGTGCCAGCAGTGAAAGTCAGGTCTATGGCTACACCTTC. It encodes CASSESQVYGYTF. The rearrangement links TRBV2 to TRBJ1-2, with D unclear. Trimming took off 2 bases at V and 4 bases at J, with 8 bases between the two ends. The CDR3 runs to 13 residues. CDR1 and CDR2 (germline): SNHLY, FYNNEI.